The present entry profiles one T cell receptor (beta chain) with its context. The study ran its PCR with 60 Vbeta and 13 Jbeta primers. The repertoire was sequenced with immunoSEQ multiplex PCR; TCRdb's copy has only in-frame clones and lacks some. The sample yields approximately 120,000 clones, 75% to 85% seen once. This entry belongs to a study of cytomegalovirus exposure and HLA in healthy donors. The CDR3 consists of 15 residues. Germline CDR1 is SGHTA and CDR2 is FQGNSA. The V gene end was trimmed by 3 bases and the J gene end by 1 base; junction bases not matched to a gene: 4. The chain employs TRBV7-2 and TRBJ2-3; 7 bases are a match to TRBD2. The receptor's source is a man between 25 and 39 years old in good health and CMV-seropositive. The sample comprised PBMCs. CDR3 coding DNA: TGTGCCAGCAGCTTGGCGGCGGGGGGCACAGATACGCAGTATTTT. The encoded protein is CASSLAAGGTDTQYF.